The source of this T cell receptor beta chain is a study of T cell responses to AZD1222 COVID-19 vaccine. General observations from the study: Spike-specific TCR breadth and depth grew following two AZD1222 doses. Most donors were white British and more were female, and clonal diversity was possibly underestimated. Seropositive status at baseline applied to only a handful of AZD1222 recipients. Only after the peak T cell response were repertoires sampled.

Notes on this clone: No antigen is known for it.

Measured with immunoSEQ multiplex PCR; TCRdb has only the in-frame clones, and not every one. The table has around 160,000 clones, around 90% seen once. CDR1 and CDR2 from the germline V gene are SEHNR and FQNEAQ (reference sequence). The CDR3 is made up of 15 amino acids. Deletions cut 5 bases from V and 2 bases from J, with 16 bases between. The sequence was obtained from an adult in good health. The sequencing used peripheral blood, collected on day 0 of MenACWY control vaccination. This rearrangement joins TRBV7-9 to TRBJ2-7; possibly TRBD1 or TRBD2 for D (7 bases each). The CDR3 spells CASSPRGGSPYEQYF. The DNA of the CDR3 is TGTGCCAGCAGCCCCAGGGGGGGGTCACCCTACGAGCAGTACTTC.